The T cell receptor beta chain under discussion was sequenced for a study of STAT5B mutations in CD4+ large granular lymphocyte leukemia. Study observations and caveats: Top patient clones used TRBV06 genes more often: 8/27 versus 2/35 in controls. Main leukemic clonotypes were patient-specific, but more than 20% appeared at low frequency elsewhere.

This CDR3 region has 14 residues. Per the germline V gene, CDR1 is SNHLY and CDR2 is FYNNEI. V lost 2 bases to trimming and J lost 4 bases, with 11 bases between them. As concerns this clone: Its antigen is not identified.

Repertoires were generated with immunoSEQ multiplex PCR, while TCRdb's copy carries only in-frame clones and drops some. The data show 40,000 or so clones, under 85% seen once. Controls came from buffy coats of healthy blood donors. Input material: CD4+ T cells from blood buffy coats. The J gene is TRBJ1-2, the V gene TRBV2; D gene ambiguous. The receptor was derived from a human donor in good health. The CDR3 nucleotides read TGTGCCAGCAGTGAATTGGGGTCGGGCTATGGCTACACCTTC. It encodes CASSELGSGYGYTF.